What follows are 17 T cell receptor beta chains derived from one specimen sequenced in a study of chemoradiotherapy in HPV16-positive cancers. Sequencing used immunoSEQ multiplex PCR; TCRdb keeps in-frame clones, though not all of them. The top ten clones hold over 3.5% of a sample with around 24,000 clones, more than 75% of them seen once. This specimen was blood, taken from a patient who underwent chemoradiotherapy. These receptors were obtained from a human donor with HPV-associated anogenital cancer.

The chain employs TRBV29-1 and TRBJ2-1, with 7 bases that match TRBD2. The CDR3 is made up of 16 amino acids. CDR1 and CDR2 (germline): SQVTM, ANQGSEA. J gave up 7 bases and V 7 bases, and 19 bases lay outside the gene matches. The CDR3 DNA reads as TGCAGCGCCCTAACGGCCCGGGGCGGGAGTAATAATGAGCAGTTCTTC. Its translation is CSALTARGGSNNEQFF.

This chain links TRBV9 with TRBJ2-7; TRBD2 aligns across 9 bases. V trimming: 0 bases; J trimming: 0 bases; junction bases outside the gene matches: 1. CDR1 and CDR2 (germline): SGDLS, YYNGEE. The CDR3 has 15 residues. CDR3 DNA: TGTGCCAGCAGCGTAGGTAGCGGGAGCTCCTACGAGCAGTACTTC. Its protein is CASSVGSGSSYEQYF.

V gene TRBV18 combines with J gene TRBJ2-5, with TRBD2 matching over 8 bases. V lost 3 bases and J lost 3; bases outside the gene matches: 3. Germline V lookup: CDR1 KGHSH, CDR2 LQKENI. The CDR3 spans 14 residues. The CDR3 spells CASSPLGREETQYF. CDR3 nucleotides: TGTGCCAGCTCACCGCTCGGGAGGGAAGAGACCCAGTACTTC. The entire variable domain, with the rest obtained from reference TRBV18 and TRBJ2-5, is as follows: NAGVMQNPRHLVRRRGQEARLRCSPMKGHSHVYWYRQLPEEGLKFMVYLQKENIIDESGMPKERFSAEFPKEGPSILRIQQVVRGDSAAYFCASSPLGREETQYFGPGTRLLVL.

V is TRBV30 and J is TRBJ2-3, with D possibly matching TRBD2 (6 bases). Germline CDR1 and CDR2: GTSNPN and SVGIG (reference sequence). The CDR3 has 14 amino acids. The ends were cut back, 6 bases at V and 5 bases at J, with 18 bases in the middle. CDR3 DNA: TGTGCCTGCCAGCCGGGACGGAGGGGAGATACGCAGTATTTT. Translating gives CACQPGRRGDTQYF.

The CDR3 reads CASSLDGGPPTDTQYF. CDR3 bases: TGCGCCAGCAGCTTGGACGGGGGACCCCCCACAGATACGCAGTATTTT. The chain links TRBV5-1 to TRBJ2-3, with TRBD2 as a possible D gene (6 bases). The CDR3 runs to 16 residues. V lost 0 bases and J 2 bases, leaving 13 bases between the germline ends. CDR1 and CDR2 (germline): SGHRS, YFSETQ.

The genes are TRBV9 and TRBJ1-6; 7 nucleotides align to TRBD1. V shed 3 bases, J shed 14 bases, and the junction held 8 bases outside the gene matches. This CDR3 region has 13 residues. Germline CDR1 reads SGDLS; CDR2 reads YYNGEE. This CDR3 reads CASSAGQADSLHF. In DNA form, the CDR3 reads TGTGCCAGCAGCGCCGGACAGGCAGATTCCCTCCACTTT.

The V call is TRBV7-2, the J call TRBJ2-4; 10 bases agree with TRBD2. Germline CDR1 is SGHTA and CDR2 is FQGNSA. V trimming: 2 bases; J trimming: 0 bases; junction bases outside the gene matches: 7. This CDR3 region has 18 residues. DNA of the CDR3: TGTGCCAGCAGCTTACTCCTAGCGGGAGTGGTAGCCAAAAACATTCAGTACTTC. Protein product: CASSLLLAGVVAKNIQYF. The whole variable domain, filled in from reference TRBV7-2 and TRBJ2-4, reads GAGVSQSPSNKVTEKGKDVELRCDPISGHTALYWYRQSLGQGLEFLIYFQGNSAPDKSGLPSDRFSAERTGGSVSTLTIQRTQQEDSAVYLCASSLLLAGVVAKNIQYFGAGTRLSVL.

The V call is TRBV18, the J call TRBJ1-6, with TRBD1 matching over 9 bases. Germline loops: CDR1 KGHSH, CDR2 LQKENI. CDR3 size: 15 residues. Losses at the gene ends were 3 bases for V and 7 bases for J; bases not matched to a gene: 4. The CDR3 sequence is CASSPGTGTNSPLHF. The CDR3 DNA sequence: TGTGCCAGCTCACCTGGGACAGGGACCAATTCACCCCTCCACTTT. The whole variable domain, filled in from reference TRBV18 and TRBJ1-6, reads NAGVMQNPRHLVRRRGQEARLRCSPMKGHSHVYWYRQLPEEGLKFMVYLQKENIIDESGMPKERFSAEFPKEGPSILRIQQVVRGDSAAYFCASSPGTGTNSPLHFGNGTRLTVT.

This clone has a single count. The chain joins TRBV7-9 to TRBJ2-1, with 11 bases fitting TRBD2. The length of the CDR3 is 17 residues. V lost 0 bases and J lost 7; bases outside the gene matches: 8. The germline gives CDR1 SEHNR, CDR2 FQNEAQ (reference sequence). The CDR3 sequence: CASSLAILAGVFNEQFF. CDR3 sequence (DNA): TGTGCCAGCAGCTTAGCAATACTAGCGGGGGTGTTTAATGAGCAGTTCTTC.

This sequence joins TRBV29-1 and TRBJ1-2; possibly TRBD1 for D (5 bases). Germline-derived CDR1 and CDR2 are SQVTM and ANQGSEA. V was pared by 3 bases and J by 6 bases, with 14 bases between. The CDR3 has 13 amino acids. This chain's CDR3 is CSVEEGIYDGYTF. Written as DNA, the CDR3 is TGCAGCGTTGAGGAGGGGATTTACGATGGCTACACCTTC.

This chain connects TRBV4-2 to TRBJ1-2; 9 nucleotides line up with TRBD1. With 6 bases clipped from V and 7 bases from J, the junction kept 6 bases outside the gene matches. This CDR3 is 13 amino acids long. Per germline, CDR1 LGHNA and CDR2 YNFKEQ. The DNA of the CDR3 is TGTGCCAGCAGTCGGACAGGGGATGTTGGCTACACCTTC. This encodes CASSRTGDVGYTF.

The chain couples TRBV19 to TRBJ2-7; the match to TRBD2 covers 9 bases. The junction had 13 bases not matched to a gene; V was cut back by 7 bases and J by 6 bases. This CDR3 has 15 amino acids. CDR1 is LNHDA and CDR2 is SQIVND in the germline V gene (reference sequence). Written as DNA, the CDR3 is TGTGCCAGTACCCGTCTGGGCGGGGGGGCCGCCGAGCAGTACTTC. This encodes CASTRLGGGAAEQYF. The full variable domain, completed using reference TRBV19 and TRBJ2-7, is DGGITQSPKYLFRKEGQNVTLSCEQNLNHDAMYWYRQDPGQGLRLIYYSQIVNDFQKGDIAEGYSVSREKKESFPLTVTSAQKNPTAFYLCASTRLGGGAAEQYFGPGTRLTVT.

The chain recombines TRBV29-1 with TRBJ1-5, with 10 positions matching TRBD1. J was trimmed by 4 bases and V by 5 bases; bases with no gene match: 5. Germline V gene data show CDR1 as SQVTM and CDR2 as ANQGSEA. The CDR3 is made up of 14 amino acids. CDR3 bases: TGCAGCGTTTGGGACAGGGGACATAATCAGCCCCAGCATTTT. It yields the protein CSVWDRGHNQPQHF.

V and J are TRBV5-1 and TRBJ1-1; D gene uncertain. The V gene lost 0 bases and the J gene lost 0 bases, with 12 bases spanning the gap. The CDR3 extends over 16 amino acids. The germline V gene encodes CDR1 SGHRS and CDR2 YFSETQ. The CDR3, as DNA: TGCGCCAGCAGCTTGGATTTCGGGGTGATGAACACTGAAGCTTTCTTT. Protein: CASSLDFGVMNTEAFF.

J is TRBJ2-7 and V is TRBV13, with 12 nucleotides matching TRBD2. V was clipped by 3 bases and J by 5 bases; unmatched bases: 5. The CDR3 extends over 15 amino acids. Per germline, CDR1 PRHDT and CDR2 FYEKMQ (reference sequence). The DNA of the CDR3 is TGTGCCAGCAGCTTTCCTAGCGGGGGGGCAGACGAGCAGTACTTC. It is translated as CASSFPSGGADEQYF.

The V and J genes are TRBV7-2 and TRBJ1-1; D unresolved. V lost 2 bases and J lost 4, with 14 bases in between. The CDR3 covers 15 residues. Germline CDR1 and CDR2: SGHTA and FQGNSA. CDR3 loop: CASSLFVPGSTEAFF. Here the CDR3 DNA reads TGTGCCAGCAGCTTATTCGTGCCGGGGTCCACTGAAGCTTTCTTT.

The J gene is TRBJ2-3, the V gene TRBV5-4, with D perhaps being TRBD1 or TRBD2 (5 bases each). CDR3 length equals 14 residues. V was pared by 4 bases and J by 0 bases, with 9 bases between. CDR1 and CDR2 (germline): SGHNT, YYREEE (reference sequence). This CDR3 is CASSGDPSTDTQYF. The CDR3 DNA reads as TGTGCCAGCAGCGGGGACCCTAGCACAGATACGCAGTATTTT.